Below, 5 T cell receptor beta chains from the same sample are listed, as sequenced in a study of beta chain features in type 1 diabetes. All of the isolated RNA was reverse transcribed, so expressed TCRB transcripts were sequenced. Profiling relied on immunoSEQ multiplex PCR, and the TCRdb table lists in-frame clones only, not all of them. The sample holds 900,000 or so clones, roughly a sixth seen once. Sequenced: naive CD4+ T cells from blood. The receptors here all came from a young woman in good health.

This clone turned up a few times. This rearrangement joins TRBV7-3 to TRBJ2-7; 9 bases agree with TRBD1. Trimming cost V 1 base and J 7 bases; bases outside gene matches: 11. CDR3 length equals 16 residues. Germline loops: CDR1 SGHTA, CDR2 FQGTGA. Here the CDR3 reads CASSLMGPGQGHEQYF. The DNA for the CDR3 is TGTGCCAGCAGCTTAATGGGACCGGGACAGGGACATGAGCAGTACTTC.

This clone was counted between two and nine times. This sample includes further DNA sequences coding for the same CDR3. The V gene is TRBV7-3, the J gene TRBJ2-3, with D unresolved. This CDR3 has 14 residues. Per germline, CDR1 SGHTA and CDR2 FQGTGA. Between the trimmed V and J ends, which lost 2 bases and 2 bases, there was a span of 8 bases. CDR3 loop: CASSLGLTTDTQYF. CDR3 in DNA: TGTGCCAGCAGCTTAGGGCTCACCACAGATACGCAGTATTTT.

The chain uses TRBV7-6 and TRBJ2-1, with TRBD2 matching over 11 bases. Germline assignment: CDR1 SGHVS and CDR2 FNYEAQ. V trimming: 0 bases; J trimming: 4 bases; junction bases outside the gene matches: 5. This CDR3 spans 17 amino acids. As DNA, the CDR3 is TGTGCCAGCAGCTTAGCTAGTGGACTAGCGGGTTACAATGAGCAGTTCTTC. Translating it yields CASSLASGLAGYNEQFF.

The chain recombines TRBV7-9 with TRBJ2-3; 9 bases match TRBD1. The CDR3 covers 16 residues. The V and J ends lost 5 bases and 2 bases, in that order; junction bases with no gene match: 8. Germline CDR1 and CDR2: SEHNR and FQNEAQ (reference sequence). CDR3 protein: CASSPWGTGYTDTQYF. DNA for the CDR3: TGTGCCAGCAGCCCATGGGGGACAGGGTACACAGATACGCAGTATTTT.

This clone has only a few counts. The rearrangement uses TRBV7-2 and TRBJ1-2; TRBD1 aligns across 7 bases. The CDR3 spans 15 residues. The V gene end was trimmed by 1 base and the J gene end by 4 bases; junction bases not matched to a gene: 6. The germline V gene encodes CDR1 SGHTA and CDR2 FQGNSA. In DNA form, the CDR3 reads TGTGCCAGCAGCTTAGTAACAGGGGCAAGCTATGGCTACACCTTC. This codes for CASSLVTGASYGYTF.